This T cell receptor (beta chain) was recovered during a study of blood T cell repertoires in COVID-19. Study in general: The origin of the acute and convalescent COVID-19 samples was the United States, Italy and Spain. The cDNA or gDNA used as material had been derived from T cells, B-cell-depleted T cells, or PBMCs.

CDR1 and CDR2 from the germline V gene are SGHNT and YYREEE (reference sequence). Trimming stripped 0 bases from V and 4 bases from J, with 8 bases between. This CDR3 is 14 amino acids long. Study processing details: Reference gene primer amplification yielded estimated nucleated cell counts. Sequencing used immunoSEQ multiplex PCR; TCRdb keeps in-frame clones, though not all of them. Clonal size and the V and J genes are those of that table, whereas D and trimming came from the DNA. Of roughly 16,000 clones listed, 89% are singletons. This chain links TRBV5-4 with TRBJ1-5; D remains unclear. This TCR was sampled from a man aged 80 or over with acute or convalescent COVID-19. The sample taken for sequencing was peripheral blood. This CDR3 is CASSLGGGNQPQHF. The CDR3 DNA reads as TGTGCCAGCAGCTTGGGGGGAGGGAATCAGCCCCAGCATTTT.